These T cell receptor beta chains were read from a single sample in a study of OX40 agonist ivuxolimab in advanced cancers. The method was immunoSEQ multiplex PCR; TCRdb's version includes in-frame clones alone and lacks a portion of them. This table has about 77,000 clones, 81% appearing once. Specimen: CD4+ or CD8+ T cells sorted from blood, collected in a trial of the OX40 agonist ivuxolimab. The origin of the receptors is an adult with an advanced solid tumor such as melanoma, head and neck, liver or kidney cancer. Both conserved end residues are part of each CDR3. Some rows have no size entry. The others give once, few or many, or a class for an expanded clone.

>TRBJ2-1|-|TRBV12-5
CASSPSGLNEQFF
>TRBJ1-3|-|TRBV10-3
CAISPGLSSGNTIYF
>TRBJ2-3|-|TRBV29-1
CSVEGTTSTDTQYF
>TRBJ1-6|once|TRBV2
CASSRGQGANSPLHF
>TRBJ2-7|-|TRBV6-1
CASTQDPEEQYF
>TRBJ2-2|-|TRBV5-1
CASSETGMYTGELFF
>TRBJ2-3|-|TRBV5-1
CASSLSRVFRTDTQYF
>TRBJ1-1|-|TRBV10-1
CASSGEMGDTEAFF
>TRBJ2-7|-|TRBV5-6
CASSFRADSYEQYF
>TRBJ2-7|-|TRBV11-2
CASSSNSYEQYF
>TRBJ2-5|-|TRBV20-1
CSLLDGETQYF
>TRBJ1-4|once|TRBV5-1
CASRKDSTRREKLFF
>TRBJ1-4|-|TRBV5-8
CASSLTLTGTNEKLFF
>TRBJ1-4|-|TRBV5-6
CASSPYRGTNEKLFF
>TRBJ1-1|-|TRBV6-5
CASSYRGTHMNTEAFF
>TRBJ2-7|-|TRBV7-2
CASSLGAFGTYSLEQYF
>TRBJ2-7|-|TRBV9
CASSVRESAYEQYF
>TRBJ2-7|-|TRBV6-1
CASSEGGRYEQYF
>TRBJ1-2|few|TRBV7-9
CASSTNNRDGYTF
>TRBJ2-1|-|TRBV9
CASSAIAGGFVEQFF
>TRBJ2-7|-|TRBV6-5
CASSLGQGSYEQYF
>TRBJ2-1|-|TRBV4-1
CASSPVAEYNEQFF
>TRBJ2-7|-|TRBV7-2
CASSGSTTYEQYF
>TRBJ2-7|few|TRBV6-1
CASSEEEGLEQYF
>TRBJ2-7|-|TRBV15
CATSRNTGLAGGEQYF
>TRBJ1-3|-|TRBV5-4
CASSLGGTASGNTIYF
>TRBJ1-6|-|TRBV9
CASSVGNRNSPLHF
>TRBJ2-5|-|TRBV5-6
CASSGRQLQETQYF
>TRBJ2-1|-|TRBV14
CASSQRQATYNEQFF
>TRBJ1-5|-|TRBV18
CASSPLANSNQPQHF
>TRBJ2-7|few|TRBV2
CASTLLEAGDQYF
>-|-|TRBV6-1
CASSVVQGAYEQYF
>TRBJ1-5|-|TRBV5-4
CASSLEPDNQPQHF
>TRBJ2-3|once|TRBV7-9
CASSLYGSSDTQYF
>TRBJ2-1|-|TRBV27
CASSSPFDWGQFF
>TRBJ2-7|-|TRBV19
CASQGGVSSGQYF
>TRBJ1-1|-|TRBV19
CASSAGQGTEAFF
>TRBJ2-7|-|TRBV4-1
CASSLSRASGRATYEQYF
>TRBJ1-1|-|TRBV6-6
CASTSPSRDEAFF
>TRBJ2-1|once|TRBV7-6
CASSSLQGNEQFF
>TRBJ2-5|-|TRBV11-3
CASSLRERGYQETQYF